These 9 T cell receptor beta chains share one sample of origin, sequenced in a study of blood T cell repertoires in COVID-19. TCRdb's table, derived via immunoSEQ multiplex PCR, lists solely in-frame clones and lacks some. The sample holds 190,000 or so clones, roughly four fifths seen once. Sequencing was done on a sample of peripheral blood. All receptors derive from a human donor with acute or convalescent COVID-19. The donor label of this sample is uncertain.

As DNA, the CDR3 is TGTGCCAGCAGCACGGGGGGGTCGGGTCAGCCCCAGCATTTT. It encodes CASSTGGSGQPQHF. This chain connects TRBV6-5 to TRBJ1-5, with a weak D call TRBD1 (5 bases). The germline CDR1 and CDR2 sequences are MNHEY and SVGAGI. The CDR3 totals 14 residues. V lost 6 bases to trimming and J lost 6 bases, with 15 bases between them.

The CDR3 loop is CASQTGVSTEAFF. For the CDR3, the DNA is TGTGCCAGCCAGACAGGGGTGAGCACTGAAGCTTTCTTT. J is TRBJ1-1 and V is TRBV28, with TRBD1 matching 8 bases. Germline CDR1 is MDHEN and CDR2 is SYDVKM. This CDR3 region has 13 residues. Germline trimming cut 8 bases from V and 4 bases from J; bases unmatched to any gene: 6.

The chain carries TRBV6-5 and TRBJ1-5; D is perhaps TRBD1 (5 bases). There are 12 residues in the CDR3. Trimming removed 5 bases at V and 4 bases at J, with 6 bases between. The germline gives CDR1 MNHEY, CDR2 SVGAGI. CDR3 amino acids: CASSKGNQPQHF. The CDR3 region has the DNA TGTGCCAGCAGTAAGGGGAATCAGCCCCAGCATTTT.

The chain combines TRBV20-1 with TRBJ2-5; TRBD2 matches 8 bases. From germline, CDR1 is DFQATT and CDR2 SNEGSKA (reference sequence). The trim removed 3 bases at V and 2 bases at J, leaving 11 bases unmatched. CDR3 length: 16 amino acids. The CDR3 region is CSASKGGRNAQETQYF. Written as DNA, the CDR3 is TGCAGTGCTAGTAAGGGCGGGAGGAATGCACAAGAGACCCAGTACTTC.

This chain connects TRBV7-6 to TRBJ2-1; D perhaps matches TRBD2 (7 bases). Germline CDR1 and CDR2: SGHVS and FNYEAQ. The CDR3 covers 17 residues. Deletions cut 2 bases from V and 2 bases from J, with 16 bases between. The CDR3 spells CASSLPLGGGPYNEQFF. The CDR3, as DNA: TGTGCCAGCAGCTTACCCTTAGGGGGGGGGCCCTACAATGAGCAGTTCTTC.

CDR3 residues: CASSLAAGGRDTQYF. The CDR3 DNA reads as TGCGCCAGCAGCTTGGCAGCGGGAGGAAGGGATACGCAGTATTTT. The chain uses TRBV5-1 and TRBJ2-3, with 9 bases that match TRBD2. V shed 0 bases and J 6 bases; nucleotides not matched to a gene: 5. Germline V gene lookup returns CDR1 SGHRS and CDR2 YFSETQ. The CDR3 spans 15 residues.

This rearrangement joins TRBV14 to TRBJ2-2; a weak D match, TRBD1 (6 bases). V was shortened by 4 bases and J by 2 bases, with 11 bases between the two germline ends. The CDR3 spans 15 residues. The germline V gene has CDR1 SGHDN and CDR2 FVKESK. Written as DNA, the CDR3 is TGTGCCAGCAGCCGGGGACAAGTAAACACCGGGGAGCTGTTTTTT. It is translated as CASSRGQVNTGELFF.

The chain has TRBV5-4 and TRBJ2-3, with a weak D call TRBD2 (6 bases). V lost 3 bases and J lost 0, with 14 bases in between. Germline CDR1 SGHNT, CDR2 YYREEE (reference sequence). The CDR3 has 16 amino acids. The CDR3 sequence is CASSSRLVGSTDTQYF. The CDR3 bases are TGTGCCAGCAGCTCTCGACTAGTAGGGAGCACAGATACGCAGTATTTT.

This clone was seen just once. The chain recombines TRBV7-9 with TRBJ2-1; D gene ambiguous. The germline CDR1 and CDR2 sequences are SEHNR and FQNEAQ (reference sequence). This CDR3 region has 14 residues. V shed 1 base and J shed 9 bases, with 13 bases lying between them. This chain's CDR3 is CASSLEMAAAEQFF. CDR3 in DNA: TGTGCCAGCAGCTTAGAGATGGCGGCCGCTGAGCAGTTCTTC.